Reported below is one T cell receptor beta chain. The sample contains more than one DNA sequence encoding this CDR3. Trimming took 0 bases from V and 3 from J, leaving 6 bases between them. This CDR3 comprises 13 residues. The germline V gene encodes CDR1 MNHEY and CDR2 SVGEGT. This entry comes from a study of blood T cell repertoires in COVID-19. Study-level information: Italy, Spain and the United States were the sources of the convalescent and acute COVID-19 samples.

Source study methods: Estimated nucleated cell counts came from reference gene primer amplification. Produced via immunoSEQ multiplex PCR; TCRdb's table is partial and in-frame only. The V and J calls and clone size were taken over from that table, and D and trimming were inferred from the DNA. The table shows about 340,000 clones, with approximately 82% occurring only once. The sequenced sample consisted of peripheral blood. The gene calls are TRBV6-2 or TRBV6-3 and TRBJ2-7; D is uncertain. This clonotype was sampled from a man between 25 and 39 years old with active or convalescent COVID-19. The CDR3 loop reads CASSYSGLYEQYF. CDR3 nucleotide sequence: TGTGCCAGCAGTTACTCTGGGCTCTACGAGCAGTACTTC.